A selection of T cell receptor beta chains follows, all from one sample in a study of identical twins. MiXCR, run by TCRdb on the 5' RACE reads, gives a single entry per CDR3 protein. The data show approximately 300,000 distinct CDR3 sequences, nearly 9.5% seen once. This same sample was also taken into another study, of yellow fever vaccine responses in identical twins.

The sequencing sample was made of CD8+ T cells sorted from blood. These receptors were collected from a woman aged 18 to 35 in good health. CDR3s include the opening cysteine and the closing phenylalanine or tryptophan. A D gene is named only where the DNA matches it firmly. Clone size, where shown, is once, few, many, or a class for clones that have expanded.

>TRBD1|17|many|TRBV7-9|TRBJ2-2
CASSGRNRGADTGELFF
TGTGCCAGCAGCGGACGAAACAGGGGCGCTGACACCGGGGAGCTGTTTTTT
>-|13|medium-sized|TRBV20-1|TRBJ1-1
CSARAGSDTEAFF
TGCAGTGCTAGAGCGGGGAGTGACACTGAAGCTTTCTTT
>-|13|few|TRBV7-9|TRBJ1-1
CASSDTLNTEAFF
TGTGCCAGCAGCGATACACTGAACACTGAAGCTTTCTTT
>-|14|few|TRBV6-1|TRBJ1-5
CASSLGRRNQPQHF
TGTGCCAGCAGCCTTGGACGAAGAAATCAGCCCCAGCATTTT
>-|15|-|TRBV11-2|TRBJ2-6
CASSPQGTGANVLTF
TGTGCCAGCAGCCCACAGGGCACTGGGGCCAACGTCCTGACTTTC
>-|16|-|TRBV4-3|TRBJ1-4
CASSQLRAPGNEKLFF
TGCGCCAGCAGCCAACTCCGGGCCCCGGGCAATGAAAAACTGTTTTTT
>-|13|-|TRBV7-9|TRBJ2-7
CASSLVGQYEQYF
TGTGCCAGCAGCTTAGTCGGGCAGTACGAGCAGTACTTC
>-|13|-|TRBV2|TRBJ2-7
CASSEELPYEQYF
TGTGCCAGCAGTGAAGAGCTCCCCTACGAGCAGTACTTC
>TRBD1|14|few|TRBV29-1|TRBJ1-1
CSVERDRWGTEAFF
TGCAGCGTTGAACGGGACAGGTGGGGCACTGAAGCTTTCTTT
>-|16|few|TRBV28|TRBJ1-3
CASSLLVTGSGNTIYF
TGTGCCAGCAGTTTACTCGTGACGGGCTCTGGAAACACCATATATTTT
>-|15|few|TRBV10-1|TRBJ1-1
CASSESAGMNTEAFF
TGCGCCAGCAGTGAGTCGGCAGGCATGAACACTGAAGCTTTCTTT
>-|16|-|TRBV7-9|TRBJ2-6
CASSHGRVSGDNVLTF
TGTGCCAGCAGCCACGGACGGGTCTCTGGGGACAACGTCCTGACTTTC
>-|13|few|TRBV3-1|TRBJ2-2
CASSQDLTERLFF
TGTGCCAGCAGCCAAGACTTGACGGAAAGGCTGTTTTTT
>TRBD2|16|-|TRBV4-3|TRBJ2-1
CASSQVLAGEGVEQFF
TGCGCCAGCAGCCAGGTACTAGCGGGAGAAGGGGTAGAACAGTTCTTC
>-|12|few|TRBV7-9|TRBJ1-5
CASSEESTSIHF
TGTGCCAGCAGCGAAGAGTCCACCTCGATTCATTTT
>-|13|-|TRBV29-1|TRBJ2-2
CSVDARATGELFF
TGCAGCGTTGACGCCAGAGCCACCGGGGAGCTGTTTTTT